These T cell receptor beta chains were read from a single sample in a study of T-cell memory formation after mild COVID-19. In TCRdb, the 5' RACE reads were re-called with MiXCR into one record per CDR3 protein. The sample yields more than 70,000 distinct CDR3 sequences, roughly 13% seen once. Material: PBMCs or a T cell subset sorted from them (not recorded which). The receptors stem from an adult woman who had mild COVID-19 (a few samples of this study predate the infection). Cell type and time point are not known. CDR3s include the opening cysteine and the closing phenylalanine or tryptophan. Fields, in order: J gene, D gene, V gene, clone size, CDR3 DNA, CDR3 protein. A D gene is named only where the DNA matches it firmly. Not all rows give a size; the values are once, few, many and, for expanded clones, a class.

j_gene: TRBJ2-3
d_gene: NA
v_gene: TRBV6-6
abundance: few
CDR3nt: TGTGCCAGCAGCCCCTCAGCAGATACGCAGTATTTT
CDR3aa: CASSPSADTQYF

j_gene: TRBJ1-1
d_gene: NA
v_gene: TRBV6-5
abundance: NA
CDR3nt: TGTGCCAGCGGGGCGTACGCGGGCACTGAAGCTTTCTTT
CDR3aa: CASGAYAGTEAFF

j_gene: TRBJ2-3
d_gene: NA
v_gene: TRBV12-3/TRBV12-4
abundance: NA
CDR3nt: TGTGCCAGCAGACCGGAAGACGGTATGCCCGGGGCAGATACGCAGTATTTT
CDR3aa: CASRPEDGMPGADTQYF

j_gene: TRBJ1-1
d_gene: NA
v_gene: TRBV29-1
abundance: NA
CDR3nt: TGCAGCGTTGAAGATACCCTAGGGGGGCCTGAAGCTTTCTTT
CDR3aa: CSVEDTLGGPEAFF

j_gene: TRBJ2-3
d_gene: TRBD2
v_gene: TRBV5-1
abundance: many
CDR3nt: TGCGCCAGCAGCCTTGGACTAGCGGCAGAAACGCAGTATTTT
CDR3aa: CASSLGLAAETQYF

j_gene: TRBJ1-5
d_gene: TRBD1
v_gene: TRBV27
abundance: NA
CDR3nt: TGTGCCAGCAGTTTAGGGGGGCAGGGGGTTCAGCCCCAGCATTTT
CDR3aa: CASSLGGQGVQPQHF

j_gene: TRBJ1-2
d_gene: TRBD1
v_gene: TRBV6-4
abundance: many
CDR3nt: TGTGCCAGCGGACTCCTGACAGGGGGAAATGGCTACACCTTC
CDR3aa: CASGLLTGGNGYTF

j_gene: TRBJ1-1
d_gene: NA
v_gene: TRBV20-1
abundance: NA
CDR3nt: TGCAGTGCTAGGGTTCGCGACACTGAAGCTTTCTTT
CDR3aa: CSARVRDTEAFF

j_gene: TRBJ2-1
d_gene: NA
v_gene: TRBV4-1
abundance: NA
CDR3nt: TGCGCCAGCAGCCATGACCGGTTGGGGCGGTCGAGGAATGAGCAGTTCTTC
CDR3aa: CASSHDRLGRSRNEQFF

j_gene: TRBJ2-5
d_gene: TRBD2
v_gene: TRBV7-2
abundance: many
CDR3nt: TGTGCCAGCAGCTTAGAGACCGAACCGGGACTAGCGGCCCAGGAGACCCAGTACTTC
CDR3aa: CASSLETEPGLAAQETQYF

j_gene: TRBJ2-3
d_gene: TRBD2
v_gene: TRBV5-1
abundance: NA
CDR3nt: TGCGCCAGCAGCTTGGCCCAACTAGCGGGACTCACAGATACGCAGTATTTT
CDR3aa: CASSLAQLAGLTDTQYF

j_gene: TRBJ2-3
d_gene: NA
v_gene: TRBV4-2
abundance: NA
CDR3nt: TGTGCCAGCAGCCAAGATTACAGCGGATTCACAGATACGCAGTATTTT
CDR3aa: CASSQDYSGFTDTQYF

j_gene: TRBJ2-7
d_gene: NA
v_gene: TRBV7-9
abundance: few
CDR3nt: TGTGCCAGCAGCCTAGCACTGTCCTACGAGCAGTACTTC
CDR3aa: CASSLALSYEQYF

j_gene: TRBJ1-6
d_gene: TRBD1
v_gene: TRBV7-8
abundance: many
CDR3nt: TGTGCCAGCAGCGTGACAGGGATCCTCAACTCCTATAATTCACCCCTCCACTTT
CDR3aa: CASSVTGILNSYNSPLHF

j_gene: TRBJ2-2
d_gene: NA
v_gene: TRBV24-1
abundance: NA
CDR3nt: TGTGCCACCAGTGATTTTCCCACAGGGTATGGCGGGGAGCTGTTTTTT
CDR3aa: CATSDFPTGYGGELFF

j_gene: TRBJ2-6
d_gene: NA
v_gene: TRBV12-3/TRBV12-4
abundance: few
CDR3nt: TGTGCCAGCAGTTATGAGGGCTCTGGGGCCAACGTCCTGACTTTC
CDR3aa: CASSYEGSGANVLTF

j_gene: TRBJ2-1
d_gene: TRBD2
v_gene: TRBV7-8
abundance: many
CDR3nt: TGTGCCAGCAGCTTGGGTAGCGGGAGTAGCAATGAGCAGTTCTTC
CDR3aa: CASSLGSGSSNEQFF

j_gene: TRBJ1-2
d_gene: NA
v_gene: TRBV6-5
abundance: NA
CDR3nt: TGTGCCAGCAGTTACAGCGGCGTGGGCTATGGCTACACCTTC
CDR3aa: CASSYSGVGYGYTF

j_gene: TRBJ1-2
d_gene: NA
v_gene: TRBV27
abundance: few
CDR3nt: TGTGCCAGCAGTTTGGGAGGCAATGGCTACACCTTC
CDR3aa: CASSLGGNGYTF

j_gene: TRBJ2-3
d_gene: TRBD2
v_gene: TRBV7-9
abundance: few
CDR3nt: TGTGCCAGCAGCCCGACTAGCGGTACTAGCACAGATACGCAGTATTTT
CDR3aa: CASSPTSGTSTDTQYF

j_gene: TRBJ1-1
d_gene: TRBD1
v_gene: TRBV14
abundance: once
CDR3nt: TGTGCCAGCAGCCAAGTGATGGGACAGTTTAACACTGAAGCTTTCTTT
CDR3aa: CASSQVMGQFNTEAFF

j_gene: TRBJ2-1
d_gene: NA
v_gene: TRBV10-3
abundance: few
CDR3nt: TGTGCCATCAGTGATTCGACAGGACCCTCGGGTAATGAGCAGTTCTTC
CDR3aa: CAISDSTGPSGNEQFF

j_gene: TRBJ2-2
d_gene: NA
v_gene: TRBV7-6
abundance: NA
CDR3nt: TGTGCCAGCAGCTTAGAGGCAGGGTGGACCGGGGAGCTGTTTTTT
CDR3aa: CASSLEAGWTGELFF

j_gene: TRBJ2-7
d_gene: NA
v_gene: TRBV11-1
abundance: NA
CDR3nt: TGTGCCAGCAGCTTAATCCAGAATTCGCACGAGCAGTACTTC
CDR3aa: CASSLIQNSHEQYF

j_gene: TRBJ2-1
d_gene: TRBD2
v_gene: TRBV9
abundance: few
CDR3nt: TGTGCCAGCAGCAACCTAGCGGGAGGTCCGGGCTCCTACAATGAGCAGTTCTTC
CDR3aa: CASSNLAGGPGSYNEQFF

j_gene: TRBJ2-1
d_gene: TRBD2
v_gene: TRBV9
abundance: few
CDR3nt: TGTGCCAGCAGCGTAGGGCTAGCGGGAGGGTACAATGAGCAGTTCTTC
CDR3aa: CASSVGLAGGYNEQFF

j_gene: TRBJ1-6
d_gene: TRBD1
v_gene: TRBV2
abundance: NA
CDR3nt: TGTGCCAGCAGCCACGGGACAGACGTGGATTCACCCCTCCACTTT
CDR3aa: CASSHGTDVDSPLHF

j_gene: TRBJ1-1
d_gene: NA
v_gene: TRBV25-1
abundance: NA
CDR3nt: TGTGCCAGCAGTGAATCGGTAGGCAGGGCAGGGACGGCTTTCTTT
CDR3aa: CASSESVGRAGTAFF

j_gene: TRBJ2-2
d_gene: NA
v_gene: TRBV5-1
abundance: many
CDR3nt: TGCGCCAGCAGCTTGGCCCTTGGGACCGGGGAGCTGTTTTTT
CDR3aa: CASSLALGTGELFF

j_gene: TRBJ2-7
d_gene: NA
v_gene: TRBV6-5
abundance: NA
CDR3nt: TGTGCCAGCAGTTACTCGAGAATACGCGAGCAGTACTTC
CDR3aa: CASSYSRIREQYF

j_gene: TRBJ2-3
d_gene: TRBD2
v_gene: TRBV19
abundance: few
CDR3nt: TGTGCCAGTAGTAGGGTATCTTTAAAGACTAGCGGGAGTCTGGATACGCAGTATTTT
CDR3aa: CASSRVSLKTSGSLDTQYF

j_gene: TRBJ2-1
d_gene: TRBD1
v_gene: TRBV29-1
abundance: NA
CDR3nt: TGCAGCGTTGAAATGGAGACAGGGATGTATGAGCAGTTCTTC
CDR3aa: CSVEMETGMYEQFF

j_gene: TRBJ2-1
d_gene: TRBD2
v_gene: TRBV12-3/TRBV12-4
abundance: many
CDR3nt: TGTGCCAGCAGTTCGGGCGGGGGAGGTGAGCAGTTCTTC
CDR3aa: CASSSGGGGEQFF

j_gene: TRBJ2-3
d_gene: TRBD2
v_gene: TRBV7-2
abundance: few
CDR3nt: TGTGCCAGCAGCTTAGAGGGTAGCGGGGGGGCCGAACCGGGTACGCAGTATTTT
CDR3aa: CASSLEGSGGAEPGTQYF

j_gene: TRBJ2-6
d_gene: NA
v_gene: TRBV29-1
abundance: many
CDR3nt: TGCAGCGTTCCCATCGAGGCTGGGGCCAACGTCCTGACTTTC
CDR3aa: CSVPIEAGANVLTF

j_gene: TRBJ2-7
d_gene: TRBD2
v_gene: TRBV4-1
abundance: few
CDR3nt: TGCGCCAGCAGCACGATAGCGGGGGGGCCGCGCGAGCAGTACTTC
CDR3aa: CASSTIAGGPREQYF

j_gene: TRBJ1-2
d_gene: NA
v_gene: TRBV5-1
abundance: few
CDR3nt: TGCGCCAGCAGCTTGGGGTATGGCTACACCTTC
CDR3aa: CASSLGYGYTF

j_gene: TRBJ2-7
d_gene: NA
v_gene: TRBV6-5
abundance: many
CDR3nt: TGTGCCAGCAGCCCGGGGCAGGTCGAGCAGTACTTC
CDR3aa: CASSPGQVEQYF

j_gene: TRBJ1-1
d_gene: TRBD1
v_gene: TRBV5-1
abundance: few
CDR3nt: TGCGCCAGCAGCTTGTCCGGGACAGGCAGGAACACTGAAGCTTTCTTT
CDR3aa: CASSLSGTGRNTEAFF

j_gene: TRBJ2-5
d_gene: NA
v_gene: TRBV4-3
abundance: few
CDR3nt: TGCGCCAGCAGCCCGAGAGTCCAGAGCGGAGAGACCCAGTACTTC
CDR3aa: CASSPRVQSGETQYF

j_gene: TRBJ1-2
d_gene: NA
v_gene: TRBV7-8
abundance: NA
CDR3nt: TGTGCCAGCAGCTTGGGCGGATCTAACTATGGCTACACCTTC
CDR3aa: CASSLGGSNYGYTF

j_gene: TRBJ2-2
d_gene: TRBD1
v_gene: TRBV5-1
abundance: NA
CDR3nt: TGCGCCAGCAGACAACCGTCGGACAGGGTCACCGGGGAGCTGTTTTTT
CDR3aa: CASRQPSDRVTGELFF

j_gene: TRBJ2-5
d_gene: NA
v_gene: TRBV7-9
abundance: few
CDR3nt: TGTGCCAACAGGCAGACCCAGTACTTC
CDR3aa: CANRQTQYF

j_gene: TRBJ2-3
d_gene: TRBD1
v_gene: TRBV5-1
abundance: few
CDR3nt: TGCGCCAGCAGCCCCGGACAGGGAGAGGGAGATACGCAGTATTTT
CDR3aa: CASSPGQGEGDTQYF

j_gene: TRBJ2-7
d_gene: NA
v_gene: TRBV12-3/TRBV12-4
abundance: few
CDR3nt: TGTGCCAGCAGCCCTCTTGCGGGTTCCTCCTACGAGCAGTACTTC
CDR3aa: CASSPLAGSSYEQYF

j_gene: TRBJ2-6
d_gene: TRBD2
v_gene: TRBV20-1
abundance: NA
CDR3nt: TGCAGTGCTAGATTTGGGGGGAGGGGCTCTGGGGCCAACGTCCTGACTTTC
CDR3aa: CSARFGGRGSGANVLTF

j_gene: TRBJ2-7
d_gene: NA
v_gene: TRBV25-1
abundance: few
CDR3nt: TGTGCCAGCAGTGTCAACTACGAGCAGTACTTC
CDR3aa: CASSVNYEQYF